The clone carrying this T cell receptor (beta chain) has a handful of counts. Its matching antigen is unknown. It was template switching that added a universal primer site, and there were unique molecular identifiers on the cDNA. TCRdb redid the calling of the 5' RACE reads with MiXCR, one entry per CDR3 protein. Among about 240,000 distinct CDR3 sequences, about an eighth were seen once, and the ten largest hold about 3.9%. CDR3 length: 15 amino acids. CDR1 is DFQATT, CDR2 SNEGSKA, per germline (reference sequence). The V gene end was trimmed by 1 base and the J gene end by 3 bases; junction bases not matched to a gene: 6. These data come from a study of identical twins. Findings and caveats of the study: The conclusions drew on cross-sectional statistical analysis instead of tracking the same donors.

The sample also formed part of further work on yellow fever vaccine responses in identical twins. That source notes: It has been reported that, in twins, the vaccine T cell response seemed partly convergent and partly personalized.

The chain combines TRBV20-1 with TRBJ2-1; 7 positions agree with TRBD2. The sample consisted of memory (CD45RO+) T cells sorted from blood. The TCR comes from a woman younger than 35 in good health. As DNA, the CDR3 is TGCAGTGCTAGAGCTAGCGGACTGATCTACAATGAGCAGTTCTTC. Residues: CSARASGLIYNEQFF.